This TCR beta chain was identified in a study of blood T cell repertoires in COVID-19. Study summary: Sample material is recorded as cDNA or gDNA derived from T cells, B-cell-depleted T cells, or PBMCs.

In the study's own analysis: The authors estimated nucleated cell counts from reference gene primer amplification. Sequencing used immunoSEQ multiplex PCR; TCRdb keeps in-frame clones, though not all of them. That table is the source of V, J and clone size, and D and trimming were worked out from the DNA. In the table there are 150,000 to 200,000 clones, about four fifths of which are singletons. Trimming took off 3 bases at V and 0 bases at J, with 14 bases between the two ends. Germline CDR1 is SGHNT and CDR2 is YYREEE (reference sequence). This CDR3 contains 16 residues. The sample consisted of peripheral blood. The J gene is TRBJ2-3, the V gene TRBV5-4, with D possibly being TRBD2 (6 bases). The TCR originated in a woman aged 40 to 49 with COVID-19, enrolled during active disease. In DNA, the CDR3 is TGTGCCAGCAGCTGGGGAGGAAGTACGAGCACAGATACGCAGTATTTT. As protein: CASSWGGSTSTDTQYF.